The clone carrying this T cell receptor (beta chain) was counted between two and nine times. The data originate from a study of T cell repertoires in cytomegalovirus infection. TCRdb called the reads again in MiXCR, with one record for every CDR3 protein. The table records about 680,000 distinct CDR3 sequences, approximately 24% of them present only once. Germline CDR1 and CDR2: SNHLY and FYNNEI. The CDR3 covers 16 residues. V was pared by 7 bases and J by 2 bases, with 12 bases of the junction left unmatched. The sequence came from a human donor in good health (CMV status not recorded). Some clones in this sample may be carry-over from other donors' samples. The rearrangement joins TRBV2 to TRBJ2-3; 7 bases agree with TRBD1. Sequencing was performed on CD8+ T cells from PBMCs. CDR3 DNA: TGTGCCAGCAAAAATGGAAACAGGGGCCCCACAGATACGCAGTATTTT. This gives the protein CASKNGNRGPTDTQYF. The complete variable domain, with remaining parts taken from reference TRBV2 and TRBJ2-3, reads EPEVTQTPSHQVTQMGQEVILRCVPISNHLYFYWYRQILGQKVEFLVSFYNNEISEKSEIFDDQFSVERPDGSNFTLKIRSTKLEDSAMYFCASKNGNRGPTDTQYFGPGTRLTVL.